The clone carrying this T cell receptor beta chain appeared many times. TCR cDNA received a 3' ligated oligonucleotide that carried a UMI. This entry comes from a study of naive and memory T cell subsets. Four PCR rounds used nested alpha and beta constant region primers plus the SP2 primer. In TCRdb, the UMI-ligation and nested PCR reads were re-called with MiXCR into one record per CDR3 protein. The repertoire holds more than 25,000 distinct CDR3 sequences, with 5.2% as singletons. The CDR3 contains 16 residues. The V gene end was trimmed by 1 base and the J gene end by 4 bases; junction bases not matched to a gene: 6. Per the germline V gene, CDR1 is SEHNR and CDR2 is FQNEAQ (reference sequence).

The source is an adult in good health. Input material: blood. The V call is TRBV7-9, the J call TRBJ2-1, with 8 nucleotides matching TRBD2. This CDR3 is CASSLGVAGGYNEQFF. The CDR3 bases are TGTGCCAGCAGCTTAGGAGTTGCGGGAGGATACAATGAGCAGTTCTTC.